Presented here are 8 T cell receptor beta chains from one specimen sequenced in a study of CD4 T cells in relation to SARS-CoV-2 and coronaviruses (dated by TCRdb to about 2021). To prepare the library, the immunoSEQ multiplex PCR assay was applied. What TCRdb holds here is the immuneACCESS table cut down to in-frame rearrangements. Part of the clones is not present; checked against another copy, under half of the missing clones reflect an unresolved V gene, and the others are unexplained. Here the sample has about 36,000 clones; around 80% occur a single time. Together, the top ten hold roughly 2.8% of the sample. No antigen has been identified for these receptors. Sequenced input: memory CD4+ T cells from PBMCs, cultured in vitro. According to the study, the label for this sample's cell subset or site signals: memory (non-naive) CD4+ T cells. All receptors come from an adult with COVID-19.

J is TRBJ2-3 and V is TRBV7-3, with 9 bases matching TRBD2. This CDR3 spans 16 amino acids. Losses at the gene ends were 4 bases for V and 4 bases for J; bases not matched to a gene: 9. Germline V lookup: CDR1 SGHTA, CDR2 FQGTGA. The CDR3 DNA is TGTGCCAGCAGCTCCGACTCTAGCGGGATCTCAGATACGCAGTATTTT. This encodes CASSSDSSGISDTQYF.

Notes on this clone: One end of the junction is discordant with germline, which a read error may explain. The chain carries TRBV28 and TRBJ2-7, with a possible D match to TRBD1 (6 bases). This CDR3 spans 13 amino acids. Germline V gene data show CDR1 as MDHEN and CDR2 as SYDVKM. CDR3 amino acids: CASSLADRYEQYF. CDR3 sequence (DNA): TGTGCCAGCAGTTTAGCTGACAGGTACGAACAGTACTTC.

This chain uses TRBV5-4 with TRBJ2-7; the match to TRBD1 covers 7 bases. The J segment lost 5 bases and the V segment lost 4 bases, leaving 6 bases of the junction unmatched. The CDR3 has 13 residues. In germline, CDR1 is SGHNT, CDR2 YYREEE (reference sequence). The CDR3 region is CASSHITGDEQYF. The CDR3 DNA follows: TGTGCCAGCAGCCACATCACAGGGGACGAGCAGTACTTC.

The V call is TRBV19, the J call TRBJ2-7; 10 bases map to TRBD2. With 3 bases clipped from V and 5 bases from J, the junction kept 7 bases outside the gene matches. The CDR3 runs 15 residues. CDR1 and CDR2 from the germline V gene are LNHDA and SQIVND (reference sequence). The CDR3 nucleotides read TGTGCCAGTAGTATTCTAGCGGGAGAGGTTAACGAGCAGTACTTC. This translates into CASSILAGEVNEQYF. The full variable domain, its missing parts supplied by reference TRBV19 and TRBJ2-7, is DGGITQSPKYLFRKEGQNVTLSCEQNLNHDAMYWYRQDPGQGLRLIYYSQIVNDFQKGDIAEGYSVSREKKESFPLTVTSAQKNPTAFYLCASSILAGEVNEQYFGPGTRLTVT.

This clone is deemed medium-sized. This chain links TRBV12-3 or TRBV12-4 with TRBJ2-1; D gene uncertain. Trimming took off 5 bases at V and 6 bases at J, with 8 bases between the two ends. CDR3 length equals 12 residues. CDR3 bases: TGTGCCAGCAGTCCCCGCCCCAATGAGCAGTTCTTC. Amino acid sequence: CASSPRPNEQFF.

V and J are TRBV6-1 and TRBJ1-1; 12 bases line up with TRBD1. J was trimmed by 6 bases and V by 4 bases; bases with no gene match: 9. Germline V gives CDR1 MNHNS, CDR2 SASEGT. The CDR3 runs to 16 residues. This chain's CDR3 is CASSGWGQGARAEAFF. The CDR3 bases are TGTGCCAGCAGTGGATGGGGACAGGGGGCTCGGGCTGAAGCTTTCTTT.

The chain joins TRBV2 to TRBJ2-7; D unclear. Germline CDR1 and CDR2: SNHLY and FYNNEI. The CDR3 is 12 residues long. Trimming removed 4 bases at V and 2 bases at J, with 6 bases between. The CDR3 region has the DNA TGTGCCAGCAGTGGTAGAGCCTACGAGCAGTACTTC. Translated: CASSGRAYEQYF.

The chain recombines TRBV24-1 with TRBJ1-4; D is undetermined. This CDR3 is 15 amino acids long. CDR1 and CDR2 (germline): KGHDR, SFDVKD. Trimming shortened V by 2 bases and J by 0 bases, and 6 bases separated the two germline ends. The CDR3 DNA reads TGTGCCACCAGTGATTCTGGCGCAACTAATGAAAAACTGTTTTTT. The encoded protein is CATSDSGATNEKLFF.